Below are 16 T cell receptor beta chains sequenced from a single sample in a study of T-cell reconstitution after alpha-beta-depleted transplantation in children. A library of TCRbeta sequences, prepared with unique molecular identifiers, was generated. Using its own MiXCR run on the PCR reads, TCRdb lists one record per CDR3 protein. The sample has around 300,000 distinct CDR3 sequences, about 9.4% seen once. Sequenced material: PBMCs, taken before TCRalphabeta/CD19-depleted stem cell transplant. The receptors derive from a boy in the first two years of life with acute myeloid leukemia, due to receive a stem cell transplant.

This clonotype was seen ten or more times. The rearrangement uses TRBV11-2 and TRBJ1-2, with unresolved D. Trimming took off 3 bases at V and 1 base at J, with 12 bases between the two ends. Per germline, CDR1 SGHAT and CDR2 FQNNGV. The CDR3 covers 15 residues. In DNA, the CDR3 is TGTGCCAGCAGCTTGGGGAGGAGAGATAACTATGGCTACACCTTC. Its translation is CASSLGRRDNYGYTF. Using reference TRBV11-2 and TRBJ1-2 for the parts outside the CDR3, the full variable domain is EAGVAQSPRYKIIEKRQSVAFWCNPISGHATLYWYQQILGQGPKLLIQFQNNGVVDDSQLPKDRFSAERLKGVDSTLKIQPAKLEDSAVYLCASSLGRRDNYGYTFGSGTRLTVV.

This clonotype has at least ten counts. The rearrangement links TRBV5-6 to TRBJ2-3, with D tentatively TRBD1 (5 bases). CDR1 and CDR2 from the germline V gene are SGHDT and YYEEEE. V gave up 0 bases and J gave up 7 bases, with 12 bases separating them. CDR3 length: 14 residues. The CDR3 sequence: CASSLDSRVHTQYF. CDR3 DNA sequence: TGTGCCAGCAGCTTGGACTCCAGGGTACATACGCAGTATTTT.

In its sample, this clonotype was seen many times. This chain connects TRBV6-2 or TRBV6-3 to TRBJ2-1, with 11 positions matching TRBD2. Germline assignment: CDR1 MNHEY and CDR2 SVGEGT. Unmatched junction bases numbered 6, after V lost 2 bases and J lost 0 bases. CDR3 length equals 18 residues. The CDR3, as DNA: TGTGCCAGCAGTTACCCTAGCGGGAGGCCGGGCTCCTACAATGAGCAGTTCTTC. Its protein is CASSYPSGRPGSYNEQFF.

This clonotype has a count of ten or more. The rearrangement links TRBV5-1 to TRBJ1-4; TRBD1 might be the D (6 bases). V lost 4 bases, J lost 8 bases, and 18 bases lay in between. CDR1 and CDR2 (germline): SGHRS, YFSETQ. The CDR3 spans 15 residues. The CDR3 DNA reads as TGCGCCAGCAGCCTCGGAGGGGGAGGCGGAGAAAAACTGTTTTTT. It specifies CASSLGGGGGEKLFF.

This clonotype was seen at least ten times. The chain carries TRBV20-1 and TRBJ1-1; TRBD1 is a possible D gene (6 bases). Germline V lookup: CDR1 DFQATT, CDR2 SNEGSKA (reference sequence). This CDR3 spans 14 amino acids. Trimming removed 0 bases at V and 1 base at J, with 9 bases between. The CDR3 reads CSAREGRGNTEAFF. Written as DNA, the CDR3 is TGCAGTGCTAGAGAGGGCAGGGGGAACACTGAAGCTTTCTTT.

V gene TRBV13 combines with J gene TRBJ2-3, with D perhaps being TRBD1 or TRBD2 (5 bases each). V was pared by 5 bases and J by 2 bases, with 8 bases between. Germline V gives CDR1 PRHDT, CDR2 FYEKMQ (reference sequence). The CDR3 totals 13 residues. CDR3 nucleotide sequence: TGTGCCAGCAGCCAGGGACCCACAGATACGCAGTATTTT. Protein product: CASSQGPTDTQYF.

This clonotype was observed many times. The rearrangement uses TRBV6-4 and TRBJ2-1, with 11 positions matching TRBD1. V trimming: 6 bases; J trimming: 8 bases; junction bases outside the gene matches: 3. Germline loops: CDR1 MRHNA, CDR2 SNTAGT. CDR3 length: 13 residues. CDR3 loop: CASSGQGADEQFF. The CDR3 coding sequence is TGTGCCAGCAGCGGACAGGGGGCGGATGAGCAGTTCTTC.

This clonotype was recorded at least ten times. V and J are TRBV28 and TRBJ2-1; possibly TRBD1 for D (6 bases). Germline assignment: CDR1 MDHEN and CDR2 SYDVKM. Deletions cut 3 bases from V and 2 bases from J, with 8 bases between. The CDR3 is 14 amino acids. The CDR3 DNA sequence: TGTGCCAGCAGTTTTACAGGGACCTACAATGAGCAGTTCTTC. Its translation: CASSFTGTYNEQFF.

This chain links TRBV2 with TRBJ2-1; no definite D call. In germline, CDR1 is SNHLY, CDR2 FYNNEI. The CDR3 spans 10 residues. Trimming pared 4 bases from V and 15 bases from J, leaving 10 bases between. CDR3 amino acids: CASSGRLRFF. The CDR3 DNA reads TGTGCCAGCAGTGGGCGTTTGCGGTTCTTC. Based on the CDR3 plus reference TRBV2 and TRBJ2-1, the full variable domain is EPEVTQTPSHQVTQMGQEVILRCVPISNHLYFYWYRQILGQKVEFLVSFYNNEISEKSEIFDDQFSVERPDGSNFTLKIRSTKLEDSAMYFCASSGRLRFFGPGTRLTVL.

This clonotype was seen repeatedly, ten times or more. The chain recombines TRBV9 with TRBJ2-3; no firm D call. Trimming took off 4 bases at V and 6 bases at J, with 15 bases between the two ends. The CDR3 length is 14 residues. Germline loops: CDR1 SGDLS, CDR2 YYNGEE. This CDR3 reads CASSPQHGWDTQYF. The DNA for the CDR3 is TGTGCCAGCAGCCCCCAACATGGTTGGGATACGCAGTATTTT.

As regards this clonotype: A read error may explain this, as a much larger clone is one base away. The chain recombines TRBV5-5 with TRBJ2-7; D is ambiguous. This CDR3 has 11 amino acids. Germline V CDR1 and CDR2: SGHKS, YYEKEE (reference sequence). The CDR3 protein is CASSLVLEQHF. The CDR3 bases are TGTGCCAGCAGCTTGGTCCTCGAGCAGCACTTC.

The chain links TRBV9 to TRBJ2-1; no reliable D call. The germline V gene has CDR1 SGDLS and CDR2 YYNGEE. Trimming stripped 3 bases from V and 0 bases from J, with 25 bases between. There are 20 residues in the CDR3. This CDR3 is CASSEPTRVERSSSYNEQFF. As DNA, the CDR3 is TGTGCCAGCAGCGAGCCTACAAGGGTAGAAAGAAGTAGCTCCTACAATGAGCAGTTCTTC.

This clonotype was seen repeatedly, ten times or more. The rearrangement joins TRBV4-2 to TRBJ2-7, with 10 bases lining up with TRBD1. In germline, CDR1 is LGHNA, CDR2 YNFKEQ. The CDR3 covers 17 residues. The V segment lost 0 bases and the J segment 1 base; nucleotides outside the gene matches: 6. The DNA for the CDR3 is TGTGCCAGCAGCCAAGATGGTAGGGGACAGGGGTCCTACGAGCAGTACTTC. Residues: CASSQDGRGQGSYEQYF.

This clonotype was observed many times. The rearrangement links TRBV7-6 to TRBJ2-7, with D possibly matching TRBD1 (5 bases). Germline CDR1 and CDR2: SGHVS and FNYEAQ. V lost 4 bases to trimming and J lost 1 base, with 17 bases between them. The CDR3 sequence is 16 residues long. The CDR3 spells CASSSRTGAGSYEQYF. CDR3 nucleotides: TGTGCCAGCAGCTCCCGCACTGGTGCAGGGTCCTACGAGCAGTACTTC. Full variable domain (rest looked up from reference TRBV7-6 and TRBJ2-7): GAGVSQSPRYKVTKRGQDVALRCDPISGHVSLYWYRQALGQGPEFLTYFNYEAQQDKSGLPNDRFSAERPEGSISTLTIQRTEQRDSAMYRCASSSRTGAGSYEQYFGPGTRLTVT.

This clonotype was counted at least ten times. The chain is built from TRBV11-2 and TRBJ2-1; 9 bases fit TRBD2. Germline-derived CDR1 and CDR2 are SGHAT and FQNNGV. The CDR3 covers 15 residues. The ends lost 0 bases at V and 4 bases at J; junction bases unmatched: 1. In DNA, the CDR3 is TGTGCCAGCAGCTTAGACCTAGCGGGGTACAATGAGCAGTTCTTC. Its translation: CASSLDLAGYNEQFF.

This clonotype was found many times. CDR3 coding DNA: TGCGCCAGCAGCTTGCTCAATTCGGGGGGGAACACTGAAGCTTTCTTT. Its translation is CASSLLNSGGNTEAFF. The V and J genes are TRBV5-1 and TRBJ1-1; a possible D gene is TRBD1 (5 bases). The germline V gene has CDR1 SGHRS and CDR2 YFSETQ. Trimming pared 1 base from V and 1 base from J, leaving 14 bases between. The CDR3 spans 16 residues.